This T cell receptor (beta chain) was captured in a study of PD-L1 blockade in urothelial cancer. The overall study: Typically, measured as a median, blood samples had 110,000 to 150,000 T cells.

Stated time point: pretreatment peripheral blood. The patients' disease, urothelial carcinoma, was locally advanced or metastatic. V lost 2 bases, J lost 1 base, and 10 bases lay in between. Germline assignment: CDR1 MNHEY and CDR2 SVGAGI. The CDR3 covers 15 residues. Spiking each PCR with synthetic TCR analog templates was performed. Generated by immunoSEQ multiplex PCR, the TCRdb table keeps only in-frame clones and is missing some. The table shows about 16,000 clones, with around 91% occurring only once. Study results and caveats: Blood TCR clonality below the median before treatment was a predictor of better survival.

A note on this clone: Its target is unknown.

V and J are TRBV6-5 and TRBJ2-3, with a weak D call TRBD1 (6 bases). This sample comprised PBMCs, obtained around atezolizumab (anti-PD-L1) treatment. This clonotype originated in a man between 65 and 79 years old with urothelial cancer. CDR3 in DNA: TGTGCCAGCAGTTACAAAGGGGGTCGCACAGATACGCAGTATTTT. Protein product: CASSYKGGRTDTQYF.